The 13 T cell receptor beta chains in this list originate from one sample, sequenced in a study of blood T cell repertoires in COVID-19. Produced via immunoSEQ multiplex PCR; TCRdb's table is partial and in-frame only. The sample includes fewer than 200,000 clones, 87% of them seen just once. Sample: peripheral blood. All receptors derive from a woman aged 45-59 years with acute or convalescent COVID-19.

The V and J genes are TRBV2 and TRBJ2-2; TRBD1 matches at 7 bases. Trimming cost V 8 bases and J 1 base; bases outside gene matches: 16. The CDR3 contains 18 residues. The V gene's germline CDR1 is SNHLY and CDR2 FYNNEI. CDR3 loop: CASLQGQSPGWNTGELFF. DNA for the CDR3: TGTGCCAGCCTGCAGGGACAGAGCCCGGGGTGGAACACCGGGGAGCTGTTTTTT.

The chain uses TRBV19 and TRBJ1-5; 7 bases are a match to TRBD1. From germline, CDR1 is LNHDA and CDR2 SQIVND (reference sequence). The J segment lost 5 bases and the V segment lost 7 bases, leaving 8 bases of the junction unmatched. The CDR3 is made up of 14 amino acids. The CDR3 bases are TGTGCCAGTAACCCCCAGGGGGGCTATCAGCCCCAGCATTTT. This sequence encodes CASNPQGGYQPQHF.

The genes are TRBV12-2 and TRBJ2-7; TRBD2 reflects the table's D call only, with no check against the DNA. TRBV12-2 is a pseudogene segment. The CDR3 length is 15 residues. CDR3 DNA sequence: TGTGCAAGTCGCTTAGCGGGGGGGACGACCTACGAGCAGTACTTC. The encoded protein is CASRLAGGTTYEQYF.

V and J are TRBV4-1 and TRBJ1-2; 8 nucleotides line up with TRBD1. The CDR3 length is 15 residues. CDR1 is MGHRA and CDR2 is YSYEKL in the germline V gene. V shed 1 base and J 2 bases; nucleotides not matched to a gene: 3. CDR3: CASSQAGGENYGYTF. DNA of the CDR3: TGCGCCAGCAGCCAAGCAGGGGGCGAGAACTATGGCTACACCTTC.

CDR3 loop: CATSDSSNRGPDYGYTF. Here the CDR3 DNA reads TGTGCCACCAGTGATTCCTCTAACAGGGGGCCAGACTATGGCTACACCTTC. The rearrangement uses TRBV24-1 and TRBJ1-2; 9 bases align to TRBD1. The germline V gene encodes CDR1 KGHDR and CDR2 SFDVKD. With V trimmed by 2 bases and J by 3 bases, 9 bases remained unmatched. The CDR3 length is 17 residues.

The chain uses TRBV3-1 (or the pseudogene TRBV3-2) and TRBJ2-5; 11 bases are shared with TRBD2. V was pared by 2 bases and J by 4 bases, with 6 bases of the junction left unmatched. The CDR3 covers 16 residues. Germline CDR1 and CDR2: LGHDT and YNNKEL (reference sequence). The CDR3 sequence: CASSQYGLAGTETQYF. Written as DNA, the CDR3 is TGTGCCAGCAGCCAATACGGACTAGCGGGCACAGAGACCCAGTACTTC.

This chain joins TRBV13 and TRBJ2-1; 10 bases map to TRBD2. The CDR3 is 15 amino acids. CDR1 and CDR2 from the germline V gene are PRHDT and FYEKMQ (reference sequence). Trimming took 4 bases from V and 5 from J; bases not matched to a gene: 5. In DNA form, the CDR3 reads TGTGCCAGCAGCTGGACTAGCGGATGGGACAATGAGCAGTTCTTC. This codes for CASSWTSGWDNEQFF.

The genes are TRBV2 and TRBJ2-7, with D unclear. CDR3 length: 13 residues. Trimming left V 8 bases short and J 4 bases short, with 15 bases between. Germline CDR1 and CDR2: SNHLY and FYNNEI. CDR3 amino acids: CASSASAGYEQYF. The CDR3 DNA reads TGTGCCAGCTCGGCCTCAGCCGGGTACGAGCAGTACTTC.

CDR3 sequence (DNA): TGTGCCAGCAGTTACACCCAGGGCCTCTACGAGCAGTACTTC. Residues: CASSYTQGLYEQYF. The chain joins TRBV6-5 to TRBJ2-7, with D maybe TRBD1 (5 bases). Germline loops: CDR1 MNHEY, CDR2 SVGAGI. This CDR3 contains 14 residues. V was pared by 2 bases and J by 3 bases, with 11 bases between.

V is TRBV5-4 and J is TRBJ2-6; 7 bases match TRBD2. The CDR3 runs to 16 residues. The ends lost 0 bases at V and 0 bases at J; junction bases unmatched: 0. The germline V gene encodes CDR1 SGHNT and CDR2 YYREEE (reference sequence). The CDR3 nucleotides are TGTGCCAGCAGCTTGGAGCGGGGCTCTGGGGCCAACGTCCTGACTTTC. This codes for CASSLERGSGANVLTF.

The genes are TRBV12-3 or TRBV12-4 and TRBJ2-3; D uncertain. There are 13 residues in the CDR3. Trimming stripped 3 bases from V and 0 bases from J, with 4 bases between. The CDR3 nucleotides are TGTGCCAGCAGTTTTCTTAGCACAGATACGCAGTATTTT. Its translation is CASSFLSTDTQYF.

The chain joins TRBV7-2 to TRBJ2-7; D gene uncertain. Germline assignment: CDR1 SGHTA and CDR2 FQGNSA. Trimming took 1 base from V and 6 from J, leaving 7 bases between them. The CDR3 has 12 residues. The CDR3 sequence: CASSLGLSEQYF. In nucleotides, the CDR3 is TGTGCCAGCAGCTTAGGTCTATCCGAGCAGTACTTC.

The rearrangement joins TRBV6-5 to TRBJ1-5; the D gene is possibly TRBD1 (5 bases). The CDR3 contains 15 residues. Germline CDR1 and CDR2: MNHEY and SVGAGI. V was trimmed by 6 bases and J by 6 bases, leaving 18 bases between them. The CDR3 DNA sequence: TGTGCCAGCAGCAATACAGGAATCACGGGTCAGCCCCAGCATTTT. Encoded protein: CASSNTGITGQPQHF.